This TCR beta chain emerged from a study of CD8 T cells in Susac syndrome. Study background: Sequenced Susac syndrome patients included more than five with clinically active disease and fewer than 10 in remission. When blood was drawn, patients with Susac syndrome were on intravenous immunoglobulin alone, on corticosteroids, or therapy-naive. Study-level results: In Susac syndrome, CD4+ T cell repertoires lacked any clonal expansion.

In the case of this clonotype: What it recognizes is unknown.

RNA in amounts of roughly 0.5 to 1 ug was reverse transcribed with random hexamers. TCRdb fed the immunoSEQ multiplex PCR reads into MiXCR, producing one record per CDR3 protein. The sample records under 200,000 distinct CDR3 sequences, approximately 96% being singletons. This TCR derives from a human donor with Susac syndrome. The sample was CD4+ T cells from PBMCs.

The CDR3 region is CASSQRGENQPQHF. CDR3 sequence (DNA): TGTGCCAGCAGCCAACGGGGGGAGAATCAGCCCCAGCATTTT. J is TRBJ1-5 and V is TRBV3-1; the D gene is possibly TRBD1 (5 bases). Germline CDR1 LGHDT, CDR2 YNNKEL (reference sequence). The CDR3 extends over 14 amino acids. Trimming left V 2 bases short and J 4 bases short, with 9 bases between.